The 27 T cell receptor beta chains listed next were all sequenced from one sample in a study of post-analysis software for immune sequencing data. The antigens these receptors bind are not known. Tagging with unique molecular identifiers was a feature of the TCR beta cDNA libraries. TCRdb itself ran the PCR reads through MiXCR, one entry per CDR3 protein. Among about 170,000 distinct CDR3 sequences listed, 30% were seen once. Whole-study results and caveats: About 5 TRBV segments were significantly more frequent in patients than in controls. TRBV5-6, TRBV5-1 and TRBV20-1 were among these segments.

Material for sequencing was blood. The receptors were gathered from a girl between 10 and 17 years old with multiple sclerosis.

This chain links TRBV7-8 with TRBJ2-6, with D possibly being TRBD2 (5 bases). This CDR3 has 18 amino acids. V was trimmed by 5 bases and J by 4 bases, leaving 21 bases between them. Germline V lookup: CDR1 SGHVS, CDR2 FQNEAQ. The CDR3 DNA is TGTGCCAGCAGCCTGACGGGCCGCTGGACGGGAGGGGCCAACGTCCTGACTTTC. Protein: CASSLTGRWTGGANVLTF.

V usage is TRBV20-1 and J usage is TRBJ2-7, with D unresolved. Germline V gives CDR1 DFQATT, CDR2 SNEGSKA (reference sequence). V shed 3 bases and J shed 2 bases, with 11 bases lying between them. CDR3 size: 13 residues. This CDR3 reads CSASAASAYEQYF. The CDR3 DNA reads as TGCAGTGCTAGTGCAGCTTCGGCCTACGAGCAGTACTTC.

Notes on this clonotype: A read error may explain this, as a much larger clone is one base away. The V and J genes are TRBV7-9 and TRBJ2-1; the D is unclear. Germline V lookup: CDR1 SEHNR, CDR2 FQNEAQ (reference sequence). Trimming removed 0 bases from V and 10 bases from J, with 13 bases in between. The CDR3 loop spans 14 amino acids. DNA of the CDR3: TGTGCCAGCAGCTTAGCGTCCTTAGGCCACGAGCAGTTCTTC. The encoded protein is CASSLASLGHEQFF. Filled out from reference TRBV7-9 and TRBJ2-1, the complete variable domain reads DTGVSQNPRHKITKRGQNVTFRCDPISEHNRLYWYRQTLGQGPEFLTYFQNEAQLEKSRLLSDRFSAERPKGSFSTLEIQRTEQGDSAMYLCASSLASLGHEQFFGPGTRLTVL.

This clonotype was observed a handful of times. V usage is TRBV29-1 and J usage is TRBJ1-1; D unclear. The CDR3 runs to 12 residues. V gave up 5 bases and J gave up 3 bases, with 10 bases separating them. CDR1 is SQVTM and CDR2 is ANQGSEA in the germline V gene. The CDR3 bases are TGCAGCGTTCGTTCGGAATACACTGAAGCTTTCTTT. Translating gives CSVRSEYTEAFF.

This clonotype was recorded at least ten times. The V and J genes are TRBV12-3 or TRBV12-4 and TRBJ2-1; 9 bases are a match to TRBD1. The trim removed 4 bases at V and 6 bases at J, leaving 1 base unmatched. The CDR3 consists of 13 residues. The CDR3, as DNA: TGTGCCAGCAGTTCGACAGGGGGCAATGAGCAGTTCTTC. The encoded protein is CASSSTGGNEQFF.

This clonotype was seen at least ten times. The rearrangement links TRBV20-1 to TRBJ2-4; tentative D call: TRBD2 (5 bases). Germline assignment: CDR1 DFQATT and CDR2 SNEGSKA (reference sequence). Between the trimmed V and J ends, which lost 5 bases and 5 bases, there was a span of 16 bases. The CDR3 totals 14 residues. CDR3 nucleotides: TGCAGTGCTCCTGGAGGACCGCTTGAAAACATTCAGTACTTC. Translated: CSAPGGPLENIQYF.

A remark on this clonotype: A much larger clone is a single base away; this may be a read error. The V call is TRBV29-1, the J call TRBJ2-1; D is unresolved. The CDR3 is made up of 13 amino acids. Germline lookup yields CDR1 SQVTM and CDR2 ANQGSEA. V gave up 5 bases and J gave up 5 bases, with 13 bases separating them. The CDR3: CSVRSSTDNEQFF. CDR3 DNA: TGCAGCGTTCGGTCTAGTACCGACAATGAGCAGTTCTTC.

This clonotype was observed a handful of times. The chain combines TRBV20-1 with TRBJ1-1, with no clear D. The CDR3 covers 10 residues. Germline V gene data show CDR1 as DFQATT and CDR2 as SNEGSKA (reference sequence). The V and J ends lost 6 bases and 3 bases respectively, with 5 bases between them. The DNA of the CDR3 is TGCAGTGCGAGTCACACTGAAGCTTTCTTT. This translates into CSASHTEAFF.

The table lists this clonotype with a few counts. The chain combines TRBV20-1 with TRBJ2-1; tentative D call: TRBD2 (5 bases). Germline V gene data show CDR1 as DFQATT and CDR2 as SNEGSKA (reference sequence). The CDR3 runs 13 residues. With 5 bases removed from V and 3 bases from J, the gap between germline ends came to 11 bases. Here the CDR3 reads CSALNGDYNEQFF. The CDR3 DNA follows: TGCAGTGCTTTAAACGGGGACTACAATGAGCAGTTCTTC.

A remark on this clonotype: Being one base from a much bigger clone, this may be a read error. The V call is TRBV29-1, the J call TRBJ2-1; 13 nucleotides align to TRBD2. The DNA end is more similar to TRBJ2-7, so the J call may be wrong. Germline-derived CDR1 and CDR2 are SQVTM and ANQGSEA. This CDR3 contains 16 residues. CDR3: CSVERLAGGQYNEQYF. CDR3 sequence (DNA): TGCAGCGTTGAGAGACTAGCGGGAGGCCAATACAATGAGCAGTACTTC.

On this clonotype: This may be a read error: a much more frequent sequence differs by one nucleotide. The rearrangement uses TRBV12-3 or TRBV12-4 and TRBJ2-5, with 7 bases fitting TRBD1. V trimming: 6 bases; J trimming: 11 bases; junction bases outside the gene matches: 12. This CDR3 is built from 13 residues. Here the CDR3 DNA reads TGTGCCAGCAGACCTACAGGGGATTACGGGCAGTACTTC. It is translated as CASRPTGDYGQYF.

The rearrangement links TRBV3-1 to TRBJ1-1, with 9 bases fitting TRBD1. Germline V CDR1 and CDR2: LGHDT, YNNKEL (reference sequence). The CDR3 totals 16 residues. The V and J ends lost 1 base and 6 bases, in that order; junction bases with no gene match: 9. The chain's CDR3 is CASSQALDRGRAEAFF. CDR3 nucleotides: TGTGCCAGCAGCCAAGCCCTGGACAGGGGTCGGGCTGAAGCTTTCTTT.

The rearrangement joins TRBV11-2 to TRBJ2-3, with TRBD2 as a possible D gene (6 bases). Germline CDR1 is SGHAT and CDR2 is FQNNGV. This CDR3 comprises 15 residues. V lost 2 bases and J 3 bases, leaving 12 bases between the germline ends. The CDR3 spells CASSLRPGETDTQYF. Here the CDR3 DNA reads TGTGCCAGCAGCTTACGCCCGGGAGAGACAGATACGCAGTATTTT.

This clonotype was seen a few times. The chain is built from TRBV19 and TRBJ1-1; 8 bases are a match to TRBD1. This CDR3 contains 14 residues. CDR1 and CDR2 from the germline V gene are LNHDA and SQIVND (reference sequence). With 4 bases clipped from V and 4 bases from J, the junction kept 5 bases outside the gene matches. The CDR3 DNA reads as TGTGCCAGTAGTACCGACAGGGGAAGCACTGAAGCTTTCTTT. Its protein is CASSTDRGSTEAFF.

This clonotype was seen a few times. The rearrangement uses TRBV5-1 and TRBJ2-2; the D is unclear. This CDR3 region has 16 residues. Trimming took 1 base from V and 1 from J, leaving 11 bases between them. CDR1 is SGHRS, CDR2 YFSETQ, per germline. CDR3: CASSLYADRNTGELFF. DNA of the CDR3: TGCGCCAGCAGCTTGTATGCCGACCGGAACACCGGGGAGCTGTTTTTT.

The chain uses TRBV5-1 and TRBJ2-7; 10 bases are shared with TRBD2. The junction had 16 bases not matched to a gene; V was cut back by 4 bases and J by 9 bases. Germline CDR1 SGHRS, CDR2 YFSETQ. The CDR3 length is 16 residues. The CDR3 region has the DNA TGCGCCAGCAGCACCGAAGCGGGAGGGAGCTCCTATGGGCAGTACTTC. It is translated as CASSTEAGGSSYGQYF.

On this clonotype itself: A much larger clone sits a single nucleotide away, making a read error possible. V is TRBV20-1 and J is TRBJ2-3, with 10 nucleotides matching TRBD2. V shed 2 bases, J shed 2 bases, and the junction held 7 bases outside the gene matches. CDR1 and CDR2 from the germline V gene are DFQATT and SNEGSKA (reference sequence). The CDR3 is 16 amino acids. CDR3 coding DNA: TGCAGTGCTAGAAAACTAGCGGGAACGACCACAGATACGCAGTATTTT. Translated, it gives CSARKLAGTTTDTQYF.

V is TRBV11-2 and J is TRBJ2-1; possibly TRBD2 for D (6 bases). The germline gives CDR1 SGHAT, CDR2 FQNNGV. Trimming removed 5 bases from V and 6 bases from J, with 14 bases in between. CDR3 length: 14 residues. In nucleotides, the CDR3 is TGTGCCAGCAGCACGCGCCGGGACTCCAATGAGCAGTTCTTC. This codes for CASSTRRDSNEQFF.

This clonotype was picked up many times. The chain links TRBV28 to TRBJ1-2, with D unclear. V gave up 2 bases and J gave up 1 base, with 11 bases separating them. Germline CDR1 and CDR2: MDHEN and SYDVKM. This CDR3 has 15 amino acids. The CDR3, as DNA: TGTGCCAGCAGTTTAAGGAACATACTTAACTATGGCTACACCTTC. It encodes CASSLRNILNYGYTF.

This clonotype was recorded at least ten times. This chain connects TRBV6-2 or TRBV6-3 to TRBJ2-7; D is perhaps TRBD2 (5 bases). The CDR3 has 17 residues. Trimming cost V 2 bases and J 5 bases, with 22 bases left between them. Looked up from germline, CDR1 is MNHEY and CDR2 is SVGEGT. The CDR3 region is CASSYPTLSTAGHEQYF. CDR3 bases: TGTGCCAGCAGTTACCCCACTCTAAGCACCGCGGGCCACGAGCAGTACTTC.

The count of this clonotype is one. The missing conserved phenylalanine or tryptophan at the end of this CDR3 makes a read error likely. The V call is TRBV28, the J call TRBJ1-2, with no clear D. Deletions cut 6 bases from V and 3 bases from J, with 11 bases between. The CDR3 totals 13 residues. Germline values: CDR1 MDHEN, CDR2 SYDVKM. The CDR3 region is CASSLVSDYGYTC. Written as DNA, the CDR3 is TGTGCCAGCAGCCTAGTTAGTGACTATGGCTACACCTGC.

The table lists this clonotype with a few counts. This chain connects TRBV6-5 to TRBJ2-1; TRBD2 aligns across 11 bases. Germline loops: CDR1 MNHEY, CDR2 SVGAGI. Unmatched junction bases numbered 5, after V lost 2 bases and J lost 8 bases. The CDR3 contains 15 residues. The CDR3 DNA reads TGTGCCAGCAGTTACGCACTAGCGGGAGATGATGAGCAGTTCTTC. It codes for CASSYALAGDDEQFF.

This chain connects TRBV9 to TRBJ2-1, with 12 bases that match TRBD2. Germline CDR1 and CDR2: SGDLS and YYNGEE. V lost 1 base and J lost 7; bases outside the gene matches: 9. The CDR3 covers 17 residues. The DNA for the CDR3 is TGTGCCAGCAGCGTAACCCTAGCGGGAGGGCCGAGGAATGAGCAGTTCTTC. Protein sequence: CASSVTLAGGPRNEQFF.

The chain employs TRBV11-2 and TRBJ2-3; D remains unclear. V lost 1 base to trimming and J lost 4 bases, with 6 bases between them. Germline V gene lookup returns CDR1 SGHAT and CDR2 FQNNGV. This CDR3 comprises 13 residues. DNA for the CDR3: TGTGCCAGCAGCTTAGGAGGATCAGATACGCAGTATTTT. It codes for CASSLGGSDTQYF.

This clonotype was found a few times. The V gene is TRBV4-1, the J gene TRBJ2-7, with TRBD2 matching over 11 bases. Germline lookup yields CDR1 MGHRA and CDR2 YSYEKL. J lost 0 bases, V lost 3 bases, and 4 bases had no gene match. The CDR3 loop spans 16 amino acids. CDR3 protein: CASSHPTSGSSYEQYF. The CDR3 DNA sequence: TGCGCCAGCAGCCATCCTACTAGCGGGAGCTCCTACGAGCAGTACTTC.

Ten or more counts support this clonotype. The chain is built from TRBV28 and TRBJ2-7; the match to TRBD2 covers 8 bases. There are 14 residues in the CDR3. Trimming cost V 7 bases and J 2 bases; bases outside gene matches: 7. Germline-derived CDR1 and CDR2 are MDHEN and SYDVKM. The CDR3 DNA reads TGTGCCAGCACACGGGAGGGCCGTCCCTACGAGCAGTACTTC. Translated: CASTREGRPYEQYF. Combining the CDR3 with reference TRBV28 and TRBJ2-7 gives the whole variable domain DVKVTQSSRYLVKRTGEKVFLECVQDMDHENMFWYRQDPGLGLRLIYFSYDVKMKEKGDIPEGYSVSREKKERFSLILESASTNQTSMYLCASTREGRPYEQYFGPGTRLTVT.

The table lists this clonotype with a few counts. This chain connects TRBV29-1 to TRBJ2-5, with D maybe TRBD1 (6 bases). The CDR3 is made up of 13 amino acids. Deletions cut 3 bases from V and 4 bases from J, with 12 bases between. The V gene's germline CDR1 is SQVTM and CDR2 ANQGSEA. Here the CDR3 reads CSVEGTNRETQYF. The CDR3 nucleotides are TGCAGCGTTGAGGGGACAAATCGAGAGACCCAGTACTTC.